This T cell receptor beta chain was identified in a study of T cell changes during pregnancy in multiple sclerosis. Some clones are missing from TCRdb's copy, which holds only in-frame ones; the method was immunoSEQ multiplex PCR. The table includes some 28,000 clones, 93% detected once. The germline gives CDR1 MNHEY, CDR2 SVGAGI. V lost 5 bases and J 5 bases, leaving 12 bases between the germline ends. CDR3 length: 13 residues. The V call is TRBV6-5, the J call TRBJ2-5; D uncertain. This TCR came from a female donor with multiple sclerosis, enrolled in a pregnancy study. Sequencing used CD4+ T cells from peripheral blood mononuclear cells, obtained after pregnancy. The CDR3 sequence: CASSPRVRETQYF. CDR3 coding DNA: TGTGCCAGCAGTCCCCGTGTTCGGGAGACCCAGTACTTC.